One and the same sample provided the 3 T cell receptor beta chains below, sequenced in a study of shared clonotypes between healthy human individuals. Profiled with immunoSEQ multiplex PCR; TCRdb holds only in-frame clones, not every one. The table has hundreds of thousands of clones, around 75% seen once. Sequenced input: PBMCs. The source of these receptors is a woman between 35 and 50 years old in good health. Some clones in this sample may be carry-over from other donors' samples.

The chain joins TRBV4-1 to TRBJ2-1; 10 nucleotides align to TRBD2. The CDR3 consists of 15 residues. Germline V lookup: CDR1 MGHRA, CDR2 YSYEKL. J gave up 4 bases and V 7 bases, and 7 bases lay outside the gene matches. CDR3 loop: CASTPGLAEYNEQFF. The CDR3, as DNA: TGCGCCAGCACCCCAGGACTAGCGGAATACAATGAGCAGTTCTTC.

The chain couples TRBV4-1 to TRBJ2-3; TRBD2 aligns across 7 bases. The germline V gene encodes CDR1 MGHRA and CDR2 YSYEKL. This CDR3 region has 14 residues. V lost 1 base and J lost 5; bases outside the gene matches: 3. This CDR3 reads CASSQVAGVDTQYF. CDR3 coding DNA: TGCGCCAGCAGCCAAGTTGCGGGGGTAGATACGCAGTATTTT.

Regarding this clone: A read error may explain this, as a much larger clone is one base away. Other DNA variants within this sample encode the same CDR3. J is TRBJ2-5 and V is TRBV30; D is ambiguous. Germline CDR1 GTSNPN, CDR2 SVGIG (reference sequence). With 4 bases removed from V and 5 bases from J, the gap between germline ends came to 11 bases. This CDR3 is 12 amino acids long. CDR3 nucleotide sequence: TGTGCCTGGAATCGGGCGGAGGAGACCCAGTACTTC. Translation: CAWNRAEETQYF.